Described below is a single TCR beta chain sequence and its context. The antigen remains undetermined. Germline assignment: CDR1 LNHDA and CDR2 SQIVND (reference sequence). This CDR3 region has 13 residues. V lost 6 bases, J lost 6 bases, and 15 bases lay in between. This sample stems from a study of shared clonotypes between healthy human individuals. General study findings and limits: Clonotypes which were not shared had lower generation probabilities than clonotypes that all four donors shared.

TCRdb's copy holds only in-frame clones and misses some; the assay was immunoSEQ multiplex PCR. This sample yields 2,500,000 or so clones, of which just over 90% are seen a single time; 0.13% to 0.15% belongs to the top ten. The clonotype comes from a young man in good health. Material: naive CD4+ T cells sorted from blood. Subset indicated: CD45RA+ positively selected. This chain links TRBV19 with TRBJ2-7; D may be TRBD1 or TRBD2 (5 bases each). In DNA, the CDR3 is TGTGCCAGTAGCTTAGAGGGGTCGGGCGAGCAGTACTTC. Its protein is CASSLEGSGEQYF.